Shown below are 17 T cell receptor beta chains from a single sample sequenced in a study of control samples from healthy donors and cancer patients. TCRdb's copy holds only in-frame clones and misses some; the assay was immunoSEQ multiplex PCR. The sample has fewer than 200,000 clones, around 94% seen once. The sample was PBMCs. The receptors shown here come from a man aged 60 to 69 with colorectal cancer.

The V call is TRBV7-9, the J call TRBJ1-1; D is possibly TRBD1 (5 bases). Looked up from germline, CDR1 is SEHNR and CDR2 is FQNEAQ (reference sequence). There are 15 residues in the CDR3. V shed 3 bases and J shed 5 bases, with 16 bases lying between them. The CDR3 nucleotides are TGTGCCAGCAGCTTGACCCCTGCGGGGACGACTGAAGCTTTCTTT. This gives the protein CASSLTPAGTTEAFF.

The genes are TRBV7-9 and TRBJ1-4; TRBD1 aligns across 9 bases. The V gene's germline CDR1 is SEHNR and CDR2 FQNEAQ (reference sequence). V lost 1 base and J lost 8; bases outside the gene matches: 5. This CDR3 spans 15 amino acids. CDR3 sequence: CASSLGDRVPEKLFF. DNA for the CDR3: TGTGCCAGCAGCTTAGGGGACAGGGTCCCGGAAAAACTGTTTTTT.

The V call is TRBV21-1, the J call TRBJ1-1. TRBV21-1 is tagged as a pseudogene. CDR3 length: 10 amino acids. CDR3 DNA: TGTGCCAGCAGCAAAAACGGAGCTTTCTTT. Amino acids: CASSKNGAFF.

The chain couples TRBV4-1 to TRBJ2-1; 7 bases are a match to TRBD2. Unmatched junction bases numbered 13, after V lost 2 bases and J lost 9 bases. This CDR3 is built from 16 residues. The germline V gene has CDR1 MGHRA and CDR2 YSYEKL. CDR3 bases: TGCGCCAGCAGCCAACAACGGACTAGTCGATTAAGTGAGCAGTTCTTC. Amino acid sequence: CASSQQRTSRLSEQFF.

This sequence joins TRBV9 and TRBJ1-6; D is unclear. V lost 3 bases to trimming and J lost 11 bases, with 6 bases between them. The germline CDR1 and CDR2 sequences are SGDLS and YYNGEE. The length of the CDR3 is 11 residues. The CDR3 DNA is TGTGCCAGCAGCGCCATTCCACCCCTCCACTTT. This translates into CASSAIPPLHF.

The chain links TRBV27 to TRBJ2-2, with D hard to call. Trimming shortened V by 1 base and J by 6 bases, and 6 bases separated the two germline ends. CDR3 length: 13 residues. Germline CDR1 and CDR2: MNHEY and SMNVEV (reference sequence). The CDR3 reads CASSLFGPGELFF. The CDR3 nucleotides read TGTGCCAGCAGTTTATTTGGGCCCGGGGAGCTGTTTTTT.

This chain joins TRBV3-1 (or the pseudogene TRBV3-2) and TRBJ1-1; 7 bases match TRBD1. The germline gives CDR1 LGHDT, CDR2 YNNKEL (reference sequence). The CDR3 is 17 residues long. Unmatched junction bases numbered 7, after V lost 0 bases and J lost 0 bases. In nucleotides, the CDR3 is TGTGCCAGCAGCCAAGATGCAACAGGGGTCATGAACACTGAAGCTTTCTTT. It yields the protein CASSQDATGVMNTEAFF.

The genes are TRBV2 and TRBJ1-2, with no clear D. The germline V gene has CDR1 SNHLY and CDR2 FYNNEI. Trimming removed 4 bases at V and 8 bases at J, with 14 bases between. The CDR3 contains 13 residues. For the CDR3, the DNA is TGTGCCAGCAGTGCCGGCTCGGGTGAGGGCTACACCTTC. Translated, it gives CASSAGSGEGYTF.

The rearrangement uses TRBV5-1 and TRBJ1-6; D perhaps matches TRBD1 (6 bases). Trimming cost V 4 bases and J 7 bases, with 12 bases left between them. CDR3 length: 14 amino acids. Germline V gene sequence: CDR1 SGHRS, CDR2 YFSETQ. CDR3 in amino acids: CASSPQGSNSPLHF. For the CDR3, the DNA is TGCGCCAGCAGCCCTCAGGGGTCCAATTCACCCCTCCACTTT. The full variable domain, in which reference TRBV5-1 and TRBJ1-6 provide the parts outside the CDR3, is KAGVTQTPRYLIKTRGQQVTLSCSPISGHRSVSWYQQTPGQGLQFLFEYFSETQRNKGNFPGRFSGRQFSNSRSEMNVSTLELGDSALYLCASSPQGSNSPLHFGNGTRLTVT.

The chain carries TRBV4-2 and TRBJ1-3; D remains ambiguous. The CDR3 totals 15 residues. Germline CDR1 and CDR2: LGHNA and YNFKEQ. V was trimmed by 1 base and J by 2 bases, leaving 9 bases between them. Here the CDR3 reads CASSQATGTGNTIYF. DNA of the CDR3: TGTGCCAGCAGCCAAGCGACGGGAACTGGAAACACCATATATTTT.

The chain links TRBV30 to TRBJ1-3; D is ambiguous. The germline gives CDR1 GTSNPN, CDR2 SVGIG (reference sequence). Deletions cut 2 bases from V and 2 bases from J, with 10 bases between. The CDR3 spans 14 residues. The CDR3 DNA follows: TGTGCCTGGAGTCCACAGCAGGCTGGAAACACCATATATTTT. Its protein product is CAWSPQQAGNTIYF. The full variable domain, with the rest looked up from reference TRBV30 and TRBJ1-3, is SQTIHQWPATLVQPVGSPLSLECTVEGTSNPNLYWYRQAAGRGLQLLFYSVGIGQISSEVPQNLSASRPQDRQFILSSKKLLLSDSGFYLCAWSPQQAGNTIYFGEGSWLTVV.

The gene calls are TRBV7-2 and TRBJ2-4; 8 bases fit TRBD2. J was trimmed by 6 bases and V by 4 bases; bases with no gene match: 11. Germline values: CDR1 SGHTA, CDR2 FQGNSA. The CDR3 is 16 amino acids. CDR3 DNA: TGTGCCAGCAGCTCAACCGCTGGACTAGCAACAAACATTCAGTACTTC. Residues: CASSSTAGLATNIQYF.

The chain links TRBV5-1 to TRBJ1-2, with D possibly being TRBD1 (5 bases). The germline gives CDR1 SGHRS, CDR2 YFSETQ. Deletions cut 0 bases from V and 7 bases from J, with 13 bases between. The CDR3 is 14 amino acids. The CDR3 reads CASSLGGLSGGYTF. The DNA of the CDR3 is TGCGCCAGCAGCTTGGGGGGCTTATCCGGTGGCTACACCTTC.

The CDR3 loop is CAISEGQGVNEQFF. DNA of the CDR3: TGTGCCATCAGTGAGGGACAGGGTGTGAATGAGCAGTTCTTC. V usage is TRBV10-3 and J usage is TRBJ2-1; 8 positions agree with TRBD1. V was pared by 2 bases and J by 7 bases, with 4 bases of the junction left unmatched. This CDR3 region has 14 residues. Germline CDR1 is ENHRY and CDR2 is SYGVKD.

V usage is TRBV6-5 and J usage is TRBJ2-2; the D is unclear. Trimming removed 8 bases from V and 0 bases from J, with 10 bases in between. From germline, CDR1 is MNHEY and CDR2 SVGAGI. The CDR3 length is 14 residues. CDR3 in amino acids: CASRASANTGELFF. The CDR3 coding sequence is TGTGCCAGCCGAGCTTCGGCGAACACCGGGGAGCTGTTTTTT.

The chain couples TRBV7-9 to TRBJ2-3, with no clear D. There are 12 residues in the CDR3. The V gene's germline CDR1 is SEHNR and CDR2 FQNEAQ (reference sequence). Deletions cut 1 base from V and 3 bases from J, with 2 bases between. DNA of the CDR3: TGTGCCAGCAGCTTAGAGACAGATACGCAGTATTTT. This sequence encodes CASSLETDTQYF.

The chain is built from TRBV6-1 and TRBJ1-5; D not certain. Trimming took 2 bases from V and 0 from J, leaving 8 bases between them. Germline CDR1 is MNHNS and CDR2 is SASEGT. CDR3 length: 15 residues. The CDR3, as DNA: TGTGCCAGCAGTGAATATGGGGTTAGCAATCAGCCCCAGCATTTT. Protein product: CASSEYGVSNQPQHF.